The sequence of this T cell receptor beta chain was determined in a study of OX40 agonist ivuxolimab in advanced cancers. Overall study context: With ivuxolimab, an agonistic anti-OX40 (CD134) antibody, patients were treated. Allowance was made for prior anti-PD-1, anti-PD-L1 or anti-CTLA-4 therapy, and about 40% had some.

Profiling relied on immunoSEQ multiplex PCR, and the TCRdb table lists in-frame clones only, not all of them. The sample consists of about 31,000 clones, around 90% of them appearing once. Autoimmune disease history or systemic immunosuppression was exclusionary. CDR3 length: 15 residues. The germline CDR1 and CDR2 sequences are LNHDA and SQIVND (reference sequence). V lost 3 bases to trimming and J lost 5 bases; unmatched junction nucleotides: 4. This chain connects TRBV19 to TRBJ2-1; 10 nucleotides align to TRBD2. Source: CD4+ or CD8+ T cells sorted from blood, taken in a trial of the OX40 agonist ivuxolimab. This clonotype was sampled from an adult with an advanced solid tumor such as melanoma, head and neck, liver or kidney cancer. The CDR3 DNA reads as TGTGCCAGTAGTATTCTAGCGGGGGCTCACAATGAGCAGTTCTTC. It yields the protein CASSILAGAHNEQFF.